Listed below are T cell receptor beta chains from one sample, sequenced in a study of shared clonotypes between healthy human individuals. Sequencing used immunoSEQ multiplex PCR; TCRdb keeps in-frame clones, though not all of them. Of over 300,000 clones in the sample, 87% were seen once. Material: memory CD8+ T cells sorted from blood. The receptor set was obtained from a man between 18 and 29 years old in good health. The CDR3 runs from the conserved cysteine through the conserved F or W. D genes are given only for firm matches. Not all rows give a size; the values are once, few, many and, for expanded clones, a class.

d_call	clone_size	v_call	j_call	cdr3_nt	cdr3_aa
NA	NA	TRBV5-6	TRBJ1-1	TGTGCCAGCAGCTTGGACAGAAGGGGCACTGAAGCTTTCTTT	CASSLDRRGTEAFF
TRBD1	NA	TRBV4-1	TRBJ2-3	TGCGCCAGCAGCCAAGATATAGCGACAGGGGGCACAGATACGCAGTATTTT	CASSQDIATGGTDTQYF
NA	NA	TRBV6-5	TRBJ1-1	TGTGCCAGCAGTTACCTCGGGTCTTACACTGAAGCTTTCTTT	CASSYLGSYTEAFF
TRBD2	NA	TRBV2	TRBJ2-7	TGTGCCAGCAGGGGGACTAGCGGGAGGGCAAAGGTTCGCGAGCAGTACTTC	CASRGTSGRAKVREQYF
NA	NA	TRBV11-3	TRBJ1-1	TGTGCCAGAAAAATCGCGGGGCGCCGAGCTTTCTTT	CARKIAGRRAFF
NA	NA	TRBV6-1	TRBJ2-3	TGTGCCAGCAGTGAAGGGAGACTGAGCACAGATACGCAGTATTTT	CASSEGRLSTDTQYF
NA	NA	TRBV11-2	TRBJ2-7	TGTGCCAGCAGCTTAAAACAGGGGACTCTGTGGGAGCAGTACTTC	CASSLKQGTLWEQYF
TRBD1	NA	TRBV9	TRBJ2-7	TGTGCCAGCAGCAGGGGACAGGGGGCGACGGGCTACGAGCAGTACTTC	CASSRGQGATGYEQYF
TRBD1	NA	TRBV27	TRBJ2-7	TGTGCCAGCAGTCTAGGGACAGGGGGCCCTCCTGACGAGCAGTACTTC	CASSLGTGGPPDEQYF
TRBD2	NA	TRBV6-6	TRBJ2-1	TGTGCCAGCAGTTTCGGGACTAGCGGGAGGGCAGGTGAGCAGTTCTTC	CASSFGTSGRAGEQFF
NA	NA	TRBV4-1	TRBJ2-7	TGCGCCAGCAGCCAAGTTGCAGCGACCTTCTACGAGCAGTACTTC	CASSQVAATFYEQYF
TRBD1	NA	TRBV7-9	TRBJ1-4	TGTGCCAGCAGCCAAACAGGGGACGGTGAAAAACTGTTTTTT	CASSQTGDGEKLFF
NA	NA	TRBV28	TRBJ1-5	TGTGCCAGCAGTCCCACGGAGATTGGGGGTCAGCCCCAGCATTTT	CASSPTEIGGQPQHF
NA	once	TRBV5-6	TRBJ2-5	TGTGCCAGCAGCTTGGGCTGGACTTCTACCGGGCTTGAGACCCAGTACTTC	CASSLGWTSTGLETQYF
NA	NA	TRBV10-3	TRBJ2-7	TGTGCCATCAGTGAGGGATACGAGCAGTACTTC	CAISEGYEQYF
NA	NA	TRBV18	TRBJ2-7	TGTGCCAGCTCAGCGTACTACGAGCAGTACTTC	CASSAYYEQYF
NA	NA	TRBV7-9	TRBJ2-3	TGTGCCAGCAGCCAGGAATTCTTCGCAGATACGCAGTATTTT	CASSQEFFADTQYF
TRBD1	NA	TRBV2	TRBJ2-7	TGTGCCACCCGGGACAGGGGATCCTACGAGCAGTACTTC	CATRDRGSYEQYF
TRBD1	NA	TRBV13	TRBJ2-7	TGTGCCAGCAGCTGGGACAGGGGGGTCGAGCAGTACTTC	CASSWDRGVEQYF
TRBD2	NA	TRBV29-1	TRBJ2-1	TGCAGCGTTAAGGGGCTAGCGGGAAGAAATGAGCAGTTCTTC	CSVKGLAGRNEQFF
NA	NA	TRBV4-1	TRBJ1-4	TGCGCCAGCAGCCAAGGCCCTCGAGCAACTAATGAAAAACTGTTTTTT	CASSQGPRATNEKLFF
NA	NA	TRBV4-1	TRBJ1-2	TGCGCCAGCAGCCCTTCTGGGATGACATTTAACTATGGCTACACCTTC	CASSPSGMTFNYGYTF
NA	once	TRBV11-3	TRBJ2-3	TGTGCCAGCAGCTTAGCAGGGGGGGCAGATACGCAGTATTTT	CASSLAGGADTQYF
TRBD2	once	TRBV7-9	TRBJ2-5	TGTGCCAGCAGCTTAGTAGCGGGAGGGTATGAGACCCAGTACTTC	CASSLVAGGYETQYF
TRBD2	NA	TRBV6-1	TRBJ2-1	TGTGCCAGCAGTGGGACTAGCGGGGGGGCGGTCAATGAGCAGTTCTTC	CASSGTSGGAVNEQFF
TRBD2	NA	TRBV13	TRBJ2-5	TGTGCCAGCAGCTCCTTGGCGGGAGGCCTCTCGGGGGAGACCCAGTACTTC	CASSSLAGGLSGETQYF
NA	NA	TRBV2	TRBJ1-2	TGTGCCAACGACAACGAATATGGCTACACCTTC	CANDNEYGYTF
NA	NA	TRBV4-1	TRBJ1-2	TGCGCCAGCAGCCAGAGGACCGGTTTTGGTGGCTACACCTTC	CASSQRTGFGGYTF
TRBD2	NA	TRBV4-1	TRBJ2-1	TGCGCCAGCAGCCCCGGGTGGGGACTAGCGGGAGTTGGAGATGAGCAGTTCTTC	CASSPGWGLAGVGDEQFF
TRBD2	NA	TRBV11-2	TRBJ2-7	TGTGCCAGCAGCTTAGCGGGAGGGGTTGGCGAGCAGTACTTC	CASSLAGGVGEQYF
NA	few	TRBV15	TRBJ1-3	TGTGCCACCAGCAGAGCCGAGACGGGAGCTGGAAACACCATATATTTT	CATSRAETGAGNTIYF
NA	NA	TRBV27	TRBJ2-6	TGTGCCAGCAGTTTTTTTGGGGCTGGGGCCAACGTCCTGACTTTC	CASSFFGAGANVLTF
NA	once	TRBV9	TRBJ1-4	TGTGCCAGCAGCACCCCCATCGGACGTCAAGCGGGGACTAATGAAAAACTGTTTTTT	CASSTPIGRQAGTNEKLFF
NA	NA	TRBV29-1	TRBJ2-3	TGCAGCATGACAGGAAGCACAGATACGCAGTATTTT	CSMTGSTDTQYF
NA	NA	TRBV10-1	TRBJ1-1	TGCGCCAGCAGGAACGGAACTGAAGCTTTCTTT	CASRNGTEAFF
NA	NA	TRBV7-9	TRBJ2-2	TGTGCCAGCAGCTTAGTTGTAGCGGATAACACCGGGGAGCTGTTTTTT	CASSLVVADNTGELFF
TRBD1	NA	TRBV29-1	TRBJ2-7	TGCAGCGTACCGGGACAGGGCTACGAGCAGTACTTC	CSVPGQGYEQYF
NA	NA	TRBV4-3	TRBJ2-3	TGCGCCAGCAGCCAAGAACCCTTTCCTAGCACAGATACGCAGTATTTT	CASSQEPFPSTDTQYF
NA	NA	TRBV18	TRBJ2-2	TGTGCCAGCTCCCGCCTGGGGGAGTATGACACCGGGGAGCTGTTTTTT	CASSRLGEYDTGELFF
NA	NA	TRBV7-9	TRBJ1-1	TGTGCCAGCAGCTTAGCCTTACAGTCTCCCGACACTGAAGCTTTCTTT	CASSLALQSPDTEAFF
TRBD1	NA	TRBV2	TRBJ1-5	TGTGCCAGCAGGCCCGGACAGGGGAGCAATCAGCCCCAGCATTTT	CASRPGQGSNQPQHF
TRBD2	NA	TRBV7-6	TRBJ2-7	TGTGCCAGCAGCAGTCTAGCGGGGGGATCCTACGAGCAGTACTTC	CASSSLAGGSYEQYF
NA	once	TRBV29-1	TRBJ2-1	TGCAGCGTTGAATATCCTTACAATGAGCAGTTCTTC	CSVEYPYNEQFF
NA	once	TRBV6-4	TRBJ2-7	TGTGCCAGCAGTGCTGCGGCGGGTTATCCCTACGAGCAGTACTTC	CASSAAAGYPYEQYF
NA	NA	TRBV19	TRBJ2-7	TGTGCCAGTAGTATTGGACGGGAGTACGAGCAGTACTTC	CASSIGREYEQYF
NA	NA	TRBV6-1	TRBJ1-5	TGTGCCAGCAGTAAGGGAAGTTATAGCAATCAGCCCCAGCATTTT	CASSKGSYSNQPQHF
NA	few	TRBV4-3	TRBJ2-1	TGCGCCAGCAGCCACGAAGGAGGATTATCCTACAATGAGCAGTTCTTC	CASSHEGGLSYNEQFF
NA	NA	TRBV4-3	TRBJ1-6	TGCGCCAGCAGCCATTATCCCAGGAGCAATTCACCCCTCCACTTT	CASSHYPRSNSPLHF
TRBD1	NA	TRBV4-1	TRBJ2-7	TGCGCCAGCAGCCAAGATCGCGGGACAGGGCGCTACGAGCAGTACTTC	CASSQDRGTGRYEQYF
TRBD2	once	TRBV7-6	TRBJ2-7	TGTGCCAGCAGCTTAGGCGCGGGAGAGGACGAGCAGTACTTC	CASSLGAGEDEQYF
TRBD2	few	TRBV5-6	TRBJ2-1	TGTGCCAGCAGCTTGGACGTGGGAGGGATCGCCTACAATGAGCAGTTCTTC	CASSLDVGGIAYNEQFF
NA	NA	TRBV19	TRBJ1-2	TGTGCCAGTAGTATGCCCGGCCAGTCCCGGGACTATGGCTACACCTTC	CASSMPGQSRDYGYTF
TRBD2	NA	TRBV4-3	TRBJ2-7	TGCGCCAGCAGCCAAGACCTCGGCGCGGGGGTGCTGCCTTACGAGCAGTACTTC	CASSQDLGAGVLPYEQYF
TRBD1	NA	TRBV11-2	TRBJ2-3	TGTGCCAGCAGCGGACAGGGTAGGAGGCAGGGTACGCAGTATTTT	CASSGQGRRQGTQYF
NA	NA	TRBV7-9	TRBJ1-1	TGTGCCAGCAGACAAGGGGCATTGAACACTGAAGCTTTCTTT	CASRQGALNTEAFF
NA	NA	TRBV19	TRBJ2-1	TGTGCCAGTAGGCGCGACGGTAGCTCCTACAATGAGCAGTTCTTC	CASRRDGSSYNEQFF
NA	NA	TRBV30	TRBJ2-7	TGTGCCTGGAGTGCTGACAGCTACGAGCAGTACTTC	CAWSADSYEQYF